This T cell receptor (beta chain) was sequenced for a study of a mutant IDH1 vaccine in newly diagnosed glioma. Overall study context: Patients began vaccination 4-6 weeks after radiotherapy alone, or with temozolomide cycles. Averaging roughly 40 years of age, treated patients were about 60% male and around 38% female.

The table came from immunoSEQ multiplex PCR; TCRdb's copy has only in-frame clones and leaves some out. The sample holds 100,000 to 120,000 clones, 90% seen once. The V gene's germline CDR1 is MNHEY and CDR2 SMNVEV (reference sequence). The CDR3 has 16 amino acids. The V segment lost 4 bases and the J segment 3 bases; nucleotides outside the gene matches: 10. General study results and limits: Altogether, 93.3% of patients exhibited vaccine-induced immune responses.

The time point denotes: week 11, during vaccination. Vaccination comprised doses that each held 300 ug of mutant IDH1 20-mer peptide, plus topical imiquimod. The astrocytomas were IDH1-mutant, ATRX-negative, and WHO grade 3 or 4. This clone was recorded only once. Antigen unknown. V usage is TRBV27 and J usage is TRBJ2-7; 9 bases are a match to TRBD1. The starting material was PBMCs, obtained from a glioma patient whose treatment included an IDH1 peptide vaccine. This TCR was sampled from a woman between 50 and 59 years old with glioma. The CDR3 DNA follows: TGTGCCAGCAGTTCAGAGAGGGGACAGGGTCTCTACGAGCAGTACTTC. This gives the protein CASSSERGQGLYEQYF.